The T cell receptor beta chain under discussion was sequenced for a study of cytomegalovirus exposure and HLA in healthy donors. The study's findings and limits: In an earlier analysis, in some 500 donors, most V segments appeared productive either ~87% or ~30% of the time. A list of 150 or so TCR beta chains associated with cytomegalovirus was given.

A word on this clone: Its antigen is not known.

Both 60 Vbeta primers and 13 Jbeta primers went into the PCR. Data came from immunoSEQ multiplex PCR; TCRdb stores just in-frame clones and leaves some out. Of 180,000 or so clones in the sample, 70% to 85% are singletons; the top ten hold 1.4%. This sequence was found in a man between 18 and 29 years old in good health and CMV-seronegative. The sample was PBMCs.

The CDR3 DNA reads TGTGCCAGCAGCTTAGAGGTTCAGGTTGGTGGCTACACCTTC. It specifies CASSLEVQVGGYTF. This rearrangement joins TRBV7-9 to TRBJ1-2; no definite D call. The CDR3 covers 14 residues. V lost 1 base and J lost 7, with 13 bases in between. From germline, CDR1 is SEHNR and CDR2 FQNEAQ (reference sequence).